This TCR beta chain was recorded in a study of post-analysis software for immune sequencing data. V gave up 5 bases and J gave up 7 bases, with 15 bases separating them. The CDR3 is made up of 14 amino acids. Germline CDR1 is LGHDT and CDR2 is YNNKEL (reference sequence). This clonotype was found a few times. As yet, its antigen is unknown. Regarding the study as a whole: Compared against controls, patients with multiple sclerosis displayed significantly lower normalized Chao1 diversity. When patients were compared with controls, four or five TRBV segments were more frequent, TRBV5-6, TRBV5-1 and TRBV20-1 among them.

Tagging with unique molecular identifiers was a feature of the TCR beta cDNA libraries. Using its own MiXCR run on the PCR reads, TCRdb lists one record per CDR3 protein. The profile shows about 800,000 distinct CDR3 sequences, 30% of them singletons. Source material: blood. This chain links TRBV3-1 with TRBJ1-5; D perhaps matches TRBD1 (6 bases). The receptor was derived from a girl aged 10-17 years with multiple sclerosis. The CDR3 reads CASSGPGAVQPQHF. In DNA, the CDR3 is TGTGCCAGCAGCGGACCAGGGGCGGTACAGCCCCAGCATTTT.